The entry below gives a single T cell receptor (beta chain) sequence along with its context. This clonotype has ten or more counts. Its antigen remains undetermined. Base-call qualities are not available, and no considerably larger clone is one nucleotide away. In the germline V gene, CDR1 corresponds to SGHTA and CDR2 to FQGNSA. The CDR3, from cysteine to phenylalanine, totals 13 residues. The retained sequence is limited to the CDR3, 39 bases, with the frame set at the first base. V is reduced by 5 bases and J by 3 bases, leaving a spacing of 8 bases between them. The data originate from a study of T cell repertoires in cytomegalovirus infection (dated by TCRdb to the late 2010s). Regarding the complete study: Because public TCR beta signatures pointed to carriage of CMV infection together with the matching HLA type, the HLA type of each donor mattered for the analysis. The investigation overall reported the following: The ex vivo response was dominated by HLA-C-restricted CMV-specific TCR beta clonotypes, which also provided the single most frequent clonotype in two of eight donors. Carriers of CMV infection plus the relevant HLA type were discriminated by the cumulative frequency of public TCR beta family members in the study cohort and in an independent 352-donor cohort.

Sequenced on an Illumina HiSeq 1500. TCRdb passed the public sequencing reads through fastp at Q25 and MiXCR, retaining productive beta sequences. Rows are unified per CDR3 protein, each entry keeping the most common DNA and genes. The sample table contains approximately 320,000 distinct CDR3 sequences; only one count was recorded for 9% to 9.5% of them. Jointly, the top ten make up about 4.5% of the sample. Sequencing used PBMCs. The receptor's source is a human donor in good health (CMV status not recorded). Some clones in this sample may be carry-over from other donors' samples. The chain uses TRBV7-2 and TRBJ1-3, with TRBD1 perhaps the D gene, on 5 matching bases. In nucleotides, the sequence is TGTGCCAGCAGCCCCAGGGTTGGAAACACCATATATTTT. Translation gives CASSPRVGNTIYF. Full variable domain (CDR3 extended with the reference TRBV7-2 and TRBJ1-3 proteins): GAGVSQSPSNKVTEKGKDVELRCDPISGHTALYWYRQSLGQGLEFLIYFQGNSAPDKSGLPSDRFSAERTGGSVSTLTIQRTQQEDSAVYLCASSPRVGNTIYFGEGSWLTVV.